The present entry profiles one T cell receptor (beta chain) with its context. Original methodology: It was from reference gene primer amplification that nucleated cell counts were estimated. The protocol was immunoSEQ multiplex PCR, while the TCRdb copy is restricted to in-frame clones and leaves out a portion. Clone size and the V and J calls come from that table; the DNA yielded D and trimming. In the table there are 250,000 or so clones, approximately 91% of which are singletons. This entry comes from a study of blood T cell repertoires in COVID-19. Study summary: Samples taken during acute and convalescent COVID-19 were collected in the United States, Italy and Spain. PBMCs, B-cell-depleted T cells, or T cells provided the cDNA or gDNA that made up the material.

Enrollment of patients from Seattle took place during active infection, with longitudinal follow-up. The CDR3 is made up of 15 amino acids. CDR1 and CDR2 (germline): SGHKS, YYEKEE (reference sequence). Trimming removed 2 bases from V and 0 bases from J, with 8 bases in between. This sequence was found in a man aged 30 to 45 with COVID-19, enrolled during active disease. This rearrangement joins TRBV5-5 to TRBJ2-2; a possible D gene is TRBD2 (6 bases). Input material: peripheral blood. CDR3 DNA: TGTGCCAGCAGCTTAACGGGGGCGAACACCGGGGAGCTGTTTTTT. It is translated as CASSLTGANTGELFF.